This TCR beta chain was obtained from a study of blood T cell repertoires in COVID-19. Study-level information: Spain, Italy and the United States supplied samples that represented acute and convalescent COVID-19. From T cells, B-cell-depleted T cells, or PBMCs came the material, which was cDNA or gDNA.

As handled by the study authors: Researchers report that nucleated cell counts were estimated from reference gene primer amplification. The protocol was immunoSEQ multiplex PCR, while the TCRdb copy is restricted to in-frame clones and leaves out a portion. V and J calls and clone size are as listed in that table; D and trimming were resolved from the DNA. The top ten clones hold approximately 12% of a sample with about 60,000 clones, 70% to 80% of them seen once. J lost 0 bases, V lost 5 bases, and 6 bases had no gene match. CDR3 length: 17 amino acids. CDR1 and CDR2 (germline): SGHAT, FQNNGV. The material sequenced was peripheral blood. The sequence was obtained from a man older than 75 with acute or convalescent COVID-19. The V and J genes are TRBV11-2 and TRBJ2-2; 10 bases fit TRBD2. CDR3: CASSPDGLAANTGELFF. In DNA form, the CDR3 reads TGTGCCAGCAGCCCAGATGGACTAGCGGCGAACACCGGGGAGCTGTTTTTT. The whole variable domain, remainder taken from reference TRBV11-2 and TRBJ2-2, is EAGVAQSPRYKIIEKRQSVAFWCNPISGHATLYWYQQILGQGPKLLIQFQNNGVVDDSQLPKDRFSAERLKGVDSTLKIQPAKLEDSAVYLCASSPDGLAANTGELFFGEGSRLTVL.